This TCR beta chain was recovered during a study of T cells after yellow fever vaccination. Broader study findings: Detected again after the booster were most primary-vaccination clones, at 95% to 97% CD4 and approximately 87% CD8. Across the CD4 and CD8 compartments, a small share of clonotypes was present in both. Any FACS-sorted repertoire could hold abundant clonotypes that contaminate it from the bulk population.

TCRdb reprocessed the 5' RACE reads with MiXCR, giving one entry per CDR3 protein. The data show about 320,000 distinct CDR3 sequences, approximately 4.5% seen once. This clonotype was counted ten times or more. The target antigen is unknown. Per the germline V gene, CDR1 is SGHAT and CDR2 is FQNNGV. CDR3 length: 15 amino acids. V was pared by 6 bases and J by 8 bases, with 13 bases of the junction left unmatched. The origin of this receptor is a man aged 18-30 years who received the YFV17D yellow fever vaccine. This sample comprised PBMCs, obtained 15 days after the yellow fever booster vaccination. This chain uses TRBV11-2 with TRBJ2-3; TRBD2 agrees at 8 bases. CDR3 amino acids: CASSGVAGTLGTQYF. The CDR3 nucleotides are TGTGCCAGCAGTGGGGTAGCGGGGACCCTGGGTACGCAGTATTTT.